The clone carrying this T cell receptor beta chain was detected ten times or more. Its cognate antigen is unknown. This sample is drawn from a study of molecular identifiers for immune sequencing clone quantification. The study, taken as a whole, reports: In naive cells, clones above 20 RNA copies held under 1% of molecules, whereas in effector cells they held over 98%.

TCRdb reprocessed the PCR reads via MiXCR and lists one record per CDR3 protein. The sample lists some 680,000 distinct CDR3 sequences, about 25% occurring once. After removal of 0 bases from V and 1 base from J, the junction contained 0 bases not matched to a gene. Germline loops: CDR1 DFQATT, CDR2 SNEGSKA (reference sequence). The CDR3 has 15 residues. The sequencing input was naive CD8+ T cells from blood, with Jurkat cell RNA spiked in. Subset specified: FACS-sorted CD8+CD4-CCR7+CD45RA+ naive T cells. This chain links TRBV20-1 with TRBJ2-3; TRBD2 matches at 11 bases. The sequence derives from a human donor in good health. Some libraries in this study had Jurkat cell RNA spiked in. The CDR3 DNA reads TGCAGTGCTAGAGAGACTAGCGGGGGCACAGATACGCAGTATTTT. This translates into CSARETSGGTDTQYF.